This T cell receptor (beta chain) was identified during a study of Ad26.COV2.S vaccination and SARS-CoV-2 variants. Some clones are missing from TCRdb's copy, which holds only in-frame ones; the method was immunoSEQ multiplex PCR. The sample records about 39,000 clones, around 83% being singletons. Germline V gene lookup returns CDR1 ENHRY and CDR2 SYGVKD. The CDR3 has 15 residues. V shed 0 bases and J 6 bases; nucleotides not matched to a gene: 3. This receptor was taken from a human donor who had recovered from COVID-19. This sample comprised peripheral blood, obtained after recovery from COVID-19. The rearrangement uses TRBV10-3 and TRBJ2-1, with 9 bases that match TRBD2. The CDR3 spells CAISESLAGVNEQFF. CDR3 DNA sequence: TGTGCCATCAGTGAGTCATTAGCGGGAGTCAATGAGCAGTTCTTC.